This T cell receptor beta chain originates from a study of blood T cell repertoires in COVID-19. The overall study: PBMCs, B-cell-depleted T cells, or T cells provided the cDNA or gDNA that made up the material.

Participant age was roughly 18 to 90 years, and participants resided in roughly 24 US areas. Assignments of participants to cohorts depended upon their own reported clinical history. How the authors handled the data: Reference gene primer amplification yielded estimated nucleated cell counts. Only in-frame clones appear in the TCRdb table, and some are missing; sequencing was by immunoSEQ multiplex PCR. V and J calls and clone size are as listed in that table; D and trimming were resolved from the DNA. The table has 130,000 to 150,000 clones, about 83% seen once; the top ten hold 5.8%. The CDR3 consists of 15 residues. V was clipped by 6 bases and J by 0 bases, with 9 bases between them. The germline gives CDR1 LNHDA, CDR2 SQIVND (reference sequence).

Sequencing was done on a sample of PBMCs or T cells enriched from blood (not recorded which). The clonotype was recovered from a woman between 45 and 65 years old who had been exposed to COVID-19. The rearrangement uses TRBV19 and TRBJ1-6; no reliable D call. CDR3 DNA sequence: TGTGCCAGTAGAGGGAGCAGCTCCTATAATTCACCCCTCCACTTT. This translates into CASRGSSSYNSPLHF.